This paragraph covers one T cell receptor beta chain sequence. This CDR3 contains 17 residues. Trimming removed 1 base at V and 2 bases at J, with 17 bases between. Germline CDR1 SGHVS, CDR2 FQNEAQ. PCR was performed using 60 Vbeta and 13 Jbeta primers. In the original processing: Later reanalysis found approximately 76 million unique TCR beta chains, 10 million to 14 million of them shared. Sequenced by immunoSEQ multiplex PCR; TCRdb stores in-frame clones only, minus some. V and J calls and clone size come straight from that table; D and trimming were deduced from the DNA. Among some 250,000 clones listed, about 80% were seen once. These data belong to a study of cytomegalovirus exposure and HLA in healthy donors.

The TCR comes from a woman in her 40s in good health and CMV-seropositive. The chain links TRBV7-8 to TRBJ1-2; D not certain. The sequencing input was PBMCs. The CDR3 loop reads CASSLDAGGYENYGYTF. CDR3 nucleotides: TGTGCCAGCAGCTTAGATGCTGGAGGGTACGAGAACTATGGCTACACCTTC.